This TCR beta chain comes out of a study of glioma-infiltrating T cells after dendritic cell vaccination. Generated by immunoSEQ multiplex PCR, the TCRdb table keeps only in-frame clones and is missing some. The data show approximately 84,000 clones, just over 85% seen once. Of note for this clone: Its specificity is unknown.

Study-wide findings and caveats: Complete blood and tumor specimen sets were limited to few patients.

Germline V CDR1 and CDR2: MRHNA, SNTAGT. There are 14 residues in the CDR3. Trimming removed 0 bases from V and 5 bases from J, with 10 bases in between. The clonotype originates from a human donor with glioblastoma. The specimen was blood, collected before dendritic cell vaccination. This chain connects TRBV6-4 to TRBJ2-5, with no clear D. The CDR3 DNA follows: TGTGCCAGCAGTGACTCGATTTGGAGTGAGACCCAGTACTTC. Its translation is CASSDSIWSETQYF.